This TCR beta chain came from a study of identical twins. TCRdb re-derived calls from the 5' RACE reads in MiXCR, one entry per CDR3 protein. This table holds roughly 1,500,000 distinct CDR3 sequences, about 32% found once. Germline assignment: CDR1 SGHNT and CDR2 YENEEA. The CDR3 is 18 amino acids. V dropped 5 bases and J dropped 1; count of bases not matched to a gene: 12. Input material: cord blood. V usage is TRBV11-3 and J usage is TRBJ2-3; TRBD1 matches at 10 bases. The TCR was taken from a newborn girl in good health. CDR3 amino acids: CASSPGTGDRKGTDTQYF. CDR3 nucleotide sequence: TGTGCCAGCAGCCCGGGGACAGGGGATAGAAAGGGCACAGATACGCAGTATTTT.